Here is one T cell receptor (beta chain) with its context. Antigen: not known. This CDR3 has 16 amino acids. From germline, CDR1 is SGDLS and CDR2 YYNGEE. The V end was cut by 4 bases, the J end by 2 bases, with 17 bases between. Using RNA template, CDR3s of TCR alpha and beta were amplified with iRepertoire arm-PCR. Tissue mRNA or PBMC total RNA, roughly 100-400 ng, went into one-step reverse transcription and amplification. TCRdb re-called the multiplex PCR reads with MiXCR, one entry per CDR3 protein. The sample lists about 190,000 distinct CDR3 sequences, roughly 32% occurring once. The data originate from a study of glioma-infiltrating T cells. Study-wide points: Non-neoplastic patients had below-expected tissue-blood divergence, while all gliomas exceeded expectation. Very few CDR3 sequences were shared between tissue and blood.

This TCR was recovered from a human donor with low-grade glioma or glioblastoma, undergoing nonglioma brain surgery, or in good health (not recorded which). Input material: glioma tissue, nonneoplastic brain tissue, or PBMCs (not recorded which). The chain has TRBV9 and TRBJ2-3; a possible D gene is TRBD1 (5 bases). For the CDR3, the DNA is TGTGCCAGCAGCCCCCGGACAAGTTCTCACACAGATACGCAGTATTTT. Its protein product is CASSPRTSSHTDTQYF.